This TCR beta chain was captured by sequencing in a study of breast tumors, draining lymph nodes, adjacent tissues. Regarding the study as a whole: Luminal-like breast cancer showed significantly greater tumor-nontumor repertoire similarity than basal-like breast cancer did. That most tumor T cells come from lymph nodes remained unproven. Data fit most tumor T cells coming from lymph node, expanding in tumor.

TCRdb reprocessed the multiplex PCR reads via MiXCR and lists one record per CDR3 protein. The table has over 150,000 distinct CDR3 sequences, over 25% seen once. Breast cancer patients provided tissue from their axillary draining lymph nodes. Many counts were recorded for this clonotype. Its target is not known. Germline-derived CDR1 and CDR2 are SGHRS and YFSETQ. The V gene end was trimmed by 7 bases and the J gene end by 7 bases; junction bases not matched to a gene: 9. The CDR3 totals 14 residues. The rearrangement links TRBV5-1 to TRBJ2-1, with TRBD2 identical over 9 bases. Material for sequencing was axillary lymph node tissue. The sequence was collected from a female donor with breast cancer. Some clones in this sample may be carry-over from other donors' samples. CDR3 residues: CASGWGSGGNEQFF. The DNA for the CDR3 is TGCGCCAGCGGGTGGGGTAGCGGGGGAAATGAGCAGTTCTTC.